Ten or more counts support the clone carrying this T cell receptor beta chain. MiXCR, applied by TCRdb to the PCR reads, yields one record per CDR3 protein. This table has about 98,000 distinct CDR3 sequences, 51% appearing once. The sample comes from a study of CDR3 diversity in severe acne. Sequenced input: blood. The clonotype originates from a male donor with acne.

The CDR3 DNA reads as TGCGCCAGCAGCCTGGCCCTGGGGGCCCAACAAGAGACCCAGTACTTC. It translates to CASSLALGAQQETQYF. This rearrangement joins TRBV5-1 to TRBJ2-5, with D maybe TRBD1 (6 bases). The ends were cut back, 4 bases at V and 2 bases at J, with 18 bases in the middle. Germline V gives CDR1 SGHRS, CDR2 YFSETQ. The CDR3 is 16 residues long.